The rows below give T cell receptor beta chains drawn from one sample of a study of blood T cell repertoires in COVID-19. The repertoire was sequenced with immunoSEQ multiplex PCR; TCRdb's copy has only in-frame clones and lacks some. This sample has 200,000 or so clones; around 90% occur once, and the top ten carry around 2.7%. The sample comprised peripheral blood. All receptors derive from a man aged 55-75 years with acute or convalescent COVID-19. The CDR3 runs from the conserved cysteine through the conserved F or W.

CDR3	V
CASSTRGSGANVLTF	TRBV27
CASSRLAGGRYSYTGELFF	TRBV5-6
CASSTSGGAQETQYF	TRBV6-4
CASSRPPSLETQYF	TRBV7-2
CATQGGSQYQETQYF	TRBV6-5
CASSLWGQGGQPQHF	TRBV28
CASSPAGQGANTEAFF	TRBV5-1
CASSPNGTGVSSYNSPLHF	TRBV5-1
CASSRQGAGGNQPQHF	TRBV27
CASSGRTGATSYEQYF	TRBV2
CASSALLPGDEQYF	TRBV9
CASSLAGSGGARETQYF	TRBV5-6
CASSPTTGTRGETQYF	TRBV3-1/TRBV3-2
CASSRTSGRIYNEQFF	TRBV6-2/TRBV6-3
CASSPSSGAHYGYTF	TRBV6-5
CATSDFAPRQGRRGNEQFF	TRBV24-1
CASSQDFYGYTF	TRBV4-1
CASSFQGVNYGYTF	TRBV27
CASSLQGGGYTF	TRBV5-1
CAWRAMGGGTDTQYF	TRBV30
CASSALDRIYGYTF	TRBV6-5
CASSQDQTGRRYNEQFF	TRBV3-1/TRBV3-2
CASSRTGQGANTEAFF	TRBV28
CASSVGAAPPRETQYF	TRBV27
CASPGGGYNEQFF	TRBV3-1/TRBV3-2
CASSQSLGTSSVTQYF	TRBV3-1/TRBV3-2
CASSLGWTGSDTIYF	TRBV5-1
CASSQDPRTSGQETQYF	TRBV4-2
CASSEDRIQETQYF	TRBV5-1